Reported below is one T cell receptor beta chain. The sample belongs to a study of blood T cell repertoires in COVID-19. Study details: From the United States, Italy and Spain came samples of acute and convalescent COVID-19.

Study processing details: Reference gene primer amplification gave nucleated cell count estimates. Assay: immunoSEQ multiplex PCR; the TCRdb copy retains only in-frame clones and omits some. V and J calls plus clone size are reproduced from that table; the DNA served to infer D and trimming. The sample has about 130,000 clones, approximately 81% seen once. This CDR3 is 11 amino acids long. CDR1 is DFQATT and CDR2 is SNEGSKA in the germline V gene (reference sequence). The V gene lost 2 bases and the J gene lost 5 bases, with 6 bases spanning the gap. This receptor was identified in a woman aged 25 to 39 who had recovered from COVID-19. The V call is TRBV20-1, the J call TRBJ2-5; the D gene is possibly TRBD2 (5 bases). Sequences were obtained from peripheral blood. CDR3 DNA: TGCAGTGCTAGATCGGGGGAGACCCAGTACTTC. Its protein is CSARSGETQYF.